This T cell receptor (beta chain) emerged from a study of blood T cells in healthy people across ages. Turning to the study itself: Template switching caught about one barcoded beta molecule for each two T cells.

Germline V gives CDR1 MDHEN, CDR2 SYDVKM. This CDR3 comprises 16 residues. Only one count was recorded for this clonotype. A read error may produce the germline difference seen at one junction end. Every sample yielded at least 6 million isolated PBMCs. Then a second PCR, running roughly 7 to 11 cycles, was carried out with a sample-barcoded 5' primer and a J-beta primer mix. TCRdb re-analysed the 5' RACE reads in MiXCR, keeping a single row per CDR3 protein. The sample lists 1.4 million to 1.5 million distinct CDR3 sequences; around two fifths were seen once. The V gene is TRBV28, the J gene TRBJ2-3; 9 bases are a match to TRBD1. This clonotype was sampled from a woman between 18 and 30 years old in good health. Input material: blood. CDR3 loop: CASSYSGQGDPDAQYF. The CDR3, as DNA: TGTGCCAGCAGTTACTCGGGACAGGGAGACCCAGATGCGCAGTATTTT. The full variable domain, in which reference TRBV28 and TRBJ2-3 provide the parts outside the CDR3, is DVKVTQSSRYLVKRTGEKVFLECVQDMDHENMFWYRQDPGLGLRLIYFSYDVKMKEKGDIPEGYSVSREKKERFSLILESASTNQTSMYLCASSYSGQGDPDAQYFGPGTRLTVL.